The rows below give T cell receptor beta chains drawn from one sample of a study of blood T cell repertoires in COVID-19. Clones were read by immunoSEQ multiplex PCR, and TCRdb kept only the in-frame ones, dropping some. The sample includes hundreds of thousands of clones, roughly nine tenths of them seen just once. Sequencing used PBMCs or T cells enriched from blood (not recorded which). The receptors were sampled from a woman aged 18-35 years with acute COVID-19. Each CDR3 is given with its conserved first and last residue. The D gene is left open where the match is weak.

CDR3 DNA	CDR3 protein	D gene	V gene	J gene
TGTGCTAGCAGCTTTGGTAGCGGGGGGGAAGAGACCCAGTACTTC	CASSFGSGGEETQYF	TRBD2	TRBV7-7	TRBJ2-5
TGCGCCAGCAGTGAAACTTTGGAGGGGGCGCGGACATTTTTAACCTACGAGCAGTACTTC	CASSETLEGARTFLTYEQYF	NA	TRBV10-2	TRBJ2-7
TGTGCCAGCAGCTTGGGATCAACAGGGTTTGGTAACGAGCAGTACTTC	CASSLGSTGFGNEQYF	NA	TRBV5-4	TRBJ2-7
TGTGCCAGCAACAGCGGGACGAGCTCGGGTGAGCAGTTCTTC	CASNSGTSSGEQFF	TRBD2	TRBV28	TRBJ2-1
TGTGCCAGCAGCTTGTCGGCGACAGGGTCTTTTTGGGGCTACACCTTC	CASSLSATGSFWGYTF	TRBD1	TRBV7-2	TRBJ1-2
TGCGCCACTTCGCGGGGCCTATACTACGAGCAGTACTTC	CATSRGLYYEQYF	NA	TRBV10-1	TRBJ2-7
TGTGCCAGCACGATCGACATCGGGGAGCTGTTTTTT	CASTIDIGELFF	NA	TRBV7-9	TRBJ2-2
TGTGCCAGAATTCGACAGTACGAGCAGTACTTC	CARIRQYEQYF	NA	TRBV5-3	TRBJ2-7
TGTGCCAGCAGTGACCCAGGCGAAAAACTGTTTTTT	CASSDPGEKLFF	NA	TRBV2	TRBJ1-4
TGTGCCAGCAGCGTGACTAACAAACTAGCGGGGGGGAGGAATGAGCAGTTCTTC	CASSVTNKLAGGRNEQFF	TRBD2	TRBV9	TRBJ2-1